A selection of T cell receptor beta chains follows, all from one sample in a study of shared clonotypes between healthy human individuals. The data were produced by immunoSEQ multiplex PCR, yet TCRdb's version contains in-frame clones alone and is incomplete. This sample yields approximately 980,000 clones, of which 76% are seen a single time; approximately 1.5% belongs to the top ten. Sequencing was carried out using memory CD4+ T cells sorted from blood. The receptors stem from a man between 18 and 35 years old in good health. Each CDR3 is given with its conserved first and last residue. D genes are given only for firm matches. The size of a clone is reported for some rows only, either as once, few or many, or as a class for expanded clones.

j_gene: TRBJ2-7; d_gene: TRBD2; abundance: once; v_gene: TRBV6-5; CDR3nt: TGTGCCAGCCGGGGAGCGGGAAGGTACGAGCAGTACTTC; CDR3aa: CASRGAGRYEQYF
j_gene: TRBJ2-7; d_gene: NA; abundance: NA; v_gene: TRBV5-4; CDR3nt: TGTGCCAGCAGCCCGGGTTCCATGGGATCCTACGAGCAGTACTTC; CDR3aa: CASSPGSMGSYEQYF
j_gene: TRBJ2-3; d_gene: NA; abundance: NA; v_gene: TRBV25-1; CDR3nt: TGTGCCAGCAGTGCCGCCCAGATTTCAGCAGATACGCAGTATTTT; CDR3aa: CASSAAQISADTQYF
j_gene: TRBJ1-1; d_gene: NA; abundance: few; v_gene: TRBV18; CDR3nt: TGTGCCAGCTCACCAGCCTCGAGAGGGAACACTGAAGCTTTCTTT; CDR3aa: CASSPASRGNTEAFF
j_gene: TRBJ1-4; d_gene: NA; abundance: NA; v_gene: TRBV6-6; CDR3nt: TGTGCCAGCAGTTCTACAGGGCCAACTAATGAAAAACTGTTTTTT; CDR3aa: CASSSTGPTNEKLFF
j_gene: TRBJ2-7; d_gene: NA; abundance: NA; v_gene: TRBV5-6; CDR3nt: TGTGCCAGCAGCTTGGCCGGGGAGCAGTACTTC; CDR3aa: CASSLAGEQYF
j_gene: TRBJ1-4; d_gene: NA; abundance: NA; v_gene: TRBV19; CDR3nt: TGTGCCAGTAGTATCGGGAAAGAAAGGAGACTGTTTTTT; CDR3aa: CASSIGKERRLFF
j_gene: TRBJ2-5; d_gene: TRBD1; abundance: NA; v_gene: TRBV10-1; CDR3nt: TGCGCCAGCAGTGGCCAGGGGGAAGAGACCCAGTACTTC; CDR3aa: CASSGQGEETQYF
j_gene: TRBJ2-3; d_gene: NA; abundance: NA; v_gene: TRBV19; CDR3nt: TGTGCCAGTAGTGTCTCAGGAGTAAATACGCAGTATTTT; CDR3aa: CASSVSGVNTQYF
j_gene: TRBJ2-3; d_gene: NA; abundance: NA; v_gene: TRBV5-4; CDR3nt: TGTGCCAGCAGCCTGGAAGGCGCCCGGGCAGATACGCAGTATTTT; CDR3aa: CASSLEGARADTQYF
j_gene: TRBJ1-5; d_gene: NA; abundance: NA; v_gene: TRBV7-2; CDR3nt: TGTGCCAGCAGCTTAGACCCAGGGAAGACCCAGCATTTT; CDR3aa: CASSLDPGKTQHF
j_gene: TRBJ2-5; d_gene: NA; abundance: NA; v_gene: TRBV2; CDR3nt: TGTGCCAGCAGCAGAGTGGAGACCCAGTACTTC; CDR3aa: CASSRVETQYF
j_gene: TRBJ2-2; d_gene: TRBD1; abundance: once; v_gene: TRBV5-1; CDR3nt: TGCGCCAGCAGCTACAGGGGAGAGAGAGGGGAGCTGTTTTTT; CDR3aa: CASSYRGERGELFF
j_gene: TRBJ2-3; d_gene: TRBD2; abundance: NA; v_gene: TRBV7-9; CDR3nt: TGTGCCAGCAGCTTAAGCTGGCGGGAGGGAGAAGATACGCAGTATTTT; CDR3aa: CASSLSWREGEDTQYF
j_gene: TRBJ2-7; d_gene: NA; abundance: NA; v_gene: TRBV11-2; CDR3nt: TGTGCCAGCAACAGTTATCCCTACGAGCAGTACTTC; CDR3aa: CASNSYPYEQYF
j_gene: TRBJ2-2; d_gene: TRBD1; abundance: once; v_gene: TRBV5-1; CDR3nt: TGCGCCAGCAGCTTGGCCCTCCCAGGGGGCACCGGGGAGCTGTTTTTT; CDR3aa: CASSLALPGGTGELFF
j_gene: TRBJ1-2; d_gene: NA; abundance: NA; v_gene: TRBV28; CDR3nt: TGTGCCAGCACCAAGGGGCTGACCTATGGCTACACCTTC; CDR3aa: CASTKGLTYGYTF
j_gene: TRBJ1-2; d_gene: NA; abundance: once; v_gene: TRBV30; CDR3nt: TGTGCCTGGAGTGTACGCCGAGACAGCTTCTATGGCTACACCTTC; CDR3aa: CAWSVRRDSFYGYTF
j_gene: TRBJ2-3; d_gene: TRBD2; abundance: many; v_gene: TRBV4-1; CDR3nt: TGCGCCAGCAGCCAAACCGGGACTAGTAGAGATACGCAGTATTTT; CDR3aa: CASSQTGTSRDTQYF
j_gene: TRBJ2-7; d_gene: TRBD2; abundance: NA; v_gene: TRBV4-2; CDR3nt: TGTGCCAGCAGCCCATCTTTAGCGGGGGGGACGGACGAGCAGTACTTC; CDR3aa: CASSPSLAGGTDEQYF
j_gene: TRBJ1-1; d_gene: NA; abundance: NA; v_gene: TRBV6-1; CDR3nt: TGTGCCAGCAGTGGCCCGGGGATGGCTGAAGCTTTCTTT; CDR3aa: CASSGPGMAEAFF
j_gene: TRBJ1-1; d_gene: TRBD1; abundance: NA; v_gene: TRBV5-1; CDR3nt: TGCGCCAGCAGCTTGGCCTCAGGGGGGAACACTGAAGCTTTCTTT; CDR3aa: CASSLASGGNTEAFF
j_gene: TRBJ1-1; d_gene: NA; abundance: NA; v_gene: TRBV28; CDR3nt: TGTGCCAGCAGTGTCGGGACGGCGAACACTGAAGCTTTCTTT; CDR3aa: CASSVGTANTEAFF
j_gene: TRBJ2-5; d_gene: TRBD2; abundance: once; v_gene: TRBV11-2; CDR3nt: TGTGCCAGCAGCCAGACCTTAGCGGGGGGGACCCAAGAGACCCAGTACTTC; CDR3aa: CASSQTLAGGTQETQYF
j_gene: TRBJ1-6; d_gene: NA; abundance: NA; v_gene: TRBV30; CDR3nt: TGTGCCTGGAGTGCTGTTCGGGGAGGGTCACCCCTCCACTTT; CDR3aa: CAWSAVRGGSPLHF
j_gene: TRBJ1-2; d_gene: NA; abundance: NA; v_gene: TRBV18; CDR3nt: TGTGCCAGCTCACCAACGACAGTCAACTATGGCTACACCTTC; CDR3aa: CASSPTTVNYGYTF
j_gene: TRBJ2-2; d_gene: NA; abundance: once; v_gene: TRBV11-1; CDR3nt: TGTGCCAGCATACAGCAGGGTACCGGGGAGCTGTTTTTT; CDR3aa: CASIQQGTGELFF
j_gene: TRBJ2-3; d_gene: TRBD2; abundance: NA; v_gene: TRBV5-6; CDR3nt: TGTGCCAGCAGCTTGTGGGTTTCACAACTAGCGGGAGGTGGTGATACGCAGTATTTT; CDR3aa: CASSLWVSQLAGGGDTQYF
j_gene: TRBJ2-1; d_gene: NA; abundance: NA; v_gene: TRBV12-2; CDR3nt: TGTGCAAGTCGCTTGGGATTTCCGGGACTAGCGGGGCTCTTTTCCTACAATGAGCAGTTCTTC; CDR3aa: CASRLGFPGLAGLFSYNEQFF